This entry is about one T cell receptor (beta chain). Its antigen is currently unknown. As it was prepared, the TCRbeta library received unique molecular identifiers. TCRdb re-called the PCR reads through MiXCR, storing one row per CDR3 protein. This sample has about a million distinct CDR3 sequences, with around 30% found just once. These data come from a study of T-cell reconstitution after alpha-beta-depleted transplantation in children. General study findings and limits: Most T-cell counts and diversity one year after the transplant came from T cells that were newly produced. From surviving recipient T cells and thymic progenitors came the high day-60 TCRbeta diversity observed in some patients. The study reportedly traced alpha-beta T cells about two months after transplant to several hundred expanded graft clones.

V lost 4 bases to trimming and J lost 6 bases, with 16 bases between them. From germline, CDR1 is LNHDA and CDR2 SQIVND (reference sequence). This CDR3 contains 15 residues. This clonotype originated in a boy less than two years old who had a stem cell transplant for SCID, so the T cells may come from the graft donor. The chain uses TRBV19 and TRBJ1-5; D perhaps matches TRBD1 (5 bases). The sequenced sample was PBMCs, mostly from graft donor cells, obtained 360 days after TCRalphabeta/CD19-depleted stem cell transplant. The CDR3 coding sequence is TGTGCCAGTAGTACCTGGGGAGGGGCGGGTCAGCCCCAGCATTTT. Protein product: CASSTWGGAGQPQHF.